The rows below give T cell receptor beta chains drawn from one sample of a study of CD8+ T cells in alopecia areata. Clones were sequenced by immunoSEQ multiplex PCR, and TCRdb holds only the in-frame ones, with some missing. The sample has about 110,000 clones, around three fifths seen once. Sequenced here: CD8+ T cells sorted from blood, sampled at week 24, from a patient treated with tofacitinib. Receptor source: a human donor with alopecia areata. Each CDR3 is given with its conserved first and last residue. A D gene is named only where the DNA matches it firmly. Clone size is stated in some rows and not others, as once, few, many or a class when expanded.

CDR3 length: 14
V gene: TRBV15
D gene: -
J gene: TRBJ1-4
clone size: -
CDR3 protein: CATSRDGNNEKLFF
CDR3 DNA: TGTGCCACCAGCAGGGATGGGAATAATGAAAAACTGTTTTTT

CDR3 length: 16
V gene: TRBV4-1
D gene: TRBD1
J gene: TRBJ1-5
clone size: -
CDR3 protein: CASSVRQGLSNQPQHF
CDR3 DNA: TGCGCCAGCAGCGTCCGACAGGGATTAAGCAATCAGCCCCAGCATTTT

CDR3 length: 15
V gene: TRBV7-9
D gene: TRBD1
J gene: TRBJ2-7
clone size: -
CDR3 protein: CASSWSGQGASEQYF
CDR3 DNA: TGTGCCAGCAGCTGGTCGGGACAGGGGGCGAGTGAGCAGTACTTC

CDR3 length: 15
V gene: TRBV30
D gene: -
J gene: TRBJ1-5
clone size: -
CDR3 protein: CAWSVLSDSNQPQHF
CDR3 DNA: TGTGCCTGGAGTGTACTATCCGATAGCAATCAGCCCCAGCATTTT

CDR3 length: 14
V gene: TRBV13
D gene: TRBD1
J gene: TRBJ2-3
clone size: few
CDR3 protein: CASSLGQGADTQYF
CDR3 DNA: TGTGCCAGCAGCTTGGGACAGGGGGCAGATACGCAGTATTTT

CDR3 length: 15
V gene: TRBV19
D gene: -
J gene: TRBJ1-1
clone size: -
CDR3 protein: CASSQALQGNTEAFF
CDR3 DNA: TGTGCCAGTAGTCAGGCCTTACAGGGGAACACTGAAGCTTTCTTT

CDR3 length: 15
V gene: TRBV11-2
D gene: -
J gene: TRBJ2-5
clone size: -
CDR3 protein: CASSFGAGIYETQYF
CDR3 DNA: TGTGCCAGCAGCTTCGGGGCGGGGATATATGAGACCCAGTACTTC

CDR3 length: 13
V gene: TRBV27
D gene: -
J gene: TRBJ2-3
clone size: -
CDR3 protein: CASSLQIPDTQYF
CDR3 DNA: TGTGCCAGCAGTCTTCAGATTCCGGATACGCAGTATTTT

CDR3 length: 15
V gene: TRBV5-6
D gene: -
J gene: TRBJ2-2
clone size: -
CDR3 protein: CASRLTVTNTGELFF
CDR3 DNA: TGTGCCAGCAGGTTGACCGTAACCAACACCGGGGAGCTGTTTTTT

CDR3 length: 15
V gene: TRBV9
D gene: TRBD2
J gene: TRBJ2-5
clone size: few
CDR3 protein: CASSVSLAGGETQYF
CDR3 DNA: TGTGCCAGCAGCGTAAGCCTAGCGGGGGGGGAGACCCAGTACTTC

CDR3 length: 13
V gene: TRBV13
D gene: -
J gene: TRBJ1-1
clone size: -
CDR3 protein: CASSPQLNTEAFF
CDR3 DNA: TGTGCCAGCAGCCCACAACTCAACACTGAAGCTTTCTTT

CDR3 length: 16
V gene: TRBV7-8
D gene: TRBD2
J gene: TRBJ2-3
clone size: few
CDR3 protein: CASSSGLAGTTDTQYF
CDR3 DNA: TGTGCCAGCAGCTCGGGACTAGCGGGGACCACAGATACGCAGTATTTT

CDR3 length: 13
V gene: TRBV29-1
D gene: TRBD2
J gene: TRBJ2-7
clone size: -
CDR3 protein: CSVVSGASYEQYF
CDR3 DNA: TGCAGCGTAGTTAGCGGGGCTTCCTACGAGCAGTACTTC

CDR3 length: 18
V gene: TRBV4-3
D gene: -
J gene: TRBJ2-2
clone size: -
CDR3 protein: CASSQEEVPTSNTGELFF
CDR3 DNA: TGCGCCAGCAGCCAAGAGGAGGTCCCGACTTCCAACACCGGGGAGCTGTTTTTT

CDR3 length: 14
V gene: TRBV5-1
D gene: -
J gene: TRBJ2-7
clone size: few
CDR3 protein: CASSPRTGATGQYF
CDR3 DNA: TGCGCCAGCAGCCCTAGGACGGGGGCTACGGGGCAGTACTTC

CDR3 length: 10
V gene: TRBV6-1
D gene: -
J gene: TRBJ2-7
clone size: -
CDR3 protein: CASGGHEQYF
CDR3 DNA: TGTGCCAGCGGGGGGCACGAGCAGTACTTC

CDR3 length: 16
V gene: TRBV7-9
D gene: -
J gene: TRBJ1-6
clone size: few
CDR3 protein: CASSHRRTAGNSPLHF
CDR3 DNA: TGCGCCAGCAGCCACCGGCGCACAGCAGGAAATTCACCCCTCCACTTT

CDR3 length: 14
V gene: TRBV25-1
D gene: -
J gene: TRBJ2-5
clone size: few
CDR3 protein: CASSDYTEQETQYF
CDR3 DNA: TGTGCCAGCAGTGATTACACGGAACAAGAGACCCAGTACTTC

CDR3 length: 14
V gene: TRBV15
D gene: -
J gene: TRBJ2-7
clone size: few
CDR3 protein: CATSGDRSSYEQYF
CDR3 DNA: TGTGCCACCAGCGGAGACAGGAGCTCCTACGAGCAGTACTTC

CDR3 length: 14
V gene: TRBV9
D gene: TRBD1
J gene: TRBJ2-7
clone size: once
CDR3 protein: CASSIGTGSYEQYF
CDR3 DNA: TGTGCCAGCAGCATCGGGACAGGCTCTTACGAGCAGTACTTC

CDR3 length: 16
V gene: TRBV13
D gene: TRBD1
J gene: TRBJ1-1
clone size: once
CDR3 protein: CASSETLGQGLTEAFF
CDR3 DNA: TGTGCCAGCAGCGAGACCCTGGGACAGGGGCTCACTGAAGCTTTCTTT

CDR3 length: 13
V gene: TRBV27
D gene: -
J gene: TRBJ2-3
clone size: -
CDR3 protein: CASSLNPPDTQYF
CDR3 DNA: TGTGCCAGCAGTTTAAACCCCCCAGATACGCAGTATTTT

CDR3 length: 15
V gene: TRBV19
D gene: TRBD1
J gene: TRBJ2-3
clone size: -
CDR3 protein: CASSGQVLGTDTQYF
CDR3 DNA: TGTGCCAGCTCGGGACAGGTCCTGGGTACAGATACGCAGTATTTT

CDR3 length: 13
V gene: TRBV6-5
D gene: -
J gene: TRBJ2-5
clone size: once
CDR3 protein: CASSYDLEETQYF
CDR3 DNA: TGTGCCAGCAGTTACGATCTAGAAGAGACCCAGTACTTC

CDR3 length: 12
V gene: TRBV27
D gene: -
J gene: TRBJ1-1
clone size: few
CDR3 protein: CASSEGNTEAFF
CDR3 DNA: TGTGCCAGCAGTGAGGGAAACACTGAAGCTTTCTTT

CDR3 length: 15
V gene: TRBV15
D gene: TRBD1
J gene: TRBJ2-1
clone size: -
CDR3 protein: CATSGGDREYNEQFF
CDR3 DNA: TGTGCCACCAGCGGCGGGGACAGGGAGTACAATGAGCAGTTCTTC

CDR3 length: 17
V gene: TRBV5-6
D gene: TRBD1
J gene: TRBJ2-3
clone size: -
CDR3 protein: CASSEVADRGGTDTQYF
CDR3 DNA: TGTGCCAGCAGCGAGGTGGCGGACAGGGGGGGCACAGATACGCAGTATTTT

CDR3 length: 13
V gene: TRBV29-1
D gene: -
J gene: TRBJ1-2
clone size: -
CDR3 protein: CSVVIAGVGGYTF
CDR3 DNA: TGCAGCGTTGTGATTGCAGGGGTAGGTGGCTACACCTTC

CDR3 length: 16
V gene: TRBV27
D gene: -
J gene: TRBJ2-3
clone size: -
CDR3 protein: CASSPYIGPAGDTQYF
CDR3 DNA: TGTGCCAGCAGTCCCTACATCGGACCAGCAGGAGATACGCAGTATTTT

CDR3 length: 14
V gene: TRBV6-5
D gene: -
J gene: TRBJ1-5
clone size: -
CDR3 protein: CASSYGQGVEPQHF
CDR3 DNA: TGTGCCAGCAGTTACGGGCAGGGTGTGGAGCCCCAGCATTTT

CDR3 length: 13
V gene: TRBV6-1
D gene: -
J gene: TRBJ2-5
clone size: -
CDR3 protein: CASSVISVETQYF
CDR3 DNA: TGTGCCAGCAGTGTCATATCTGTGGAGACCCAGTACTTC

CDR3 length: 13
V gene: TRBV30
D gene: TRBD1
J gene: TRBJ2-7
clone size: -
CDR3 protein: CAWSGDRGPEQYF
CDR3 DNA: TGTGCCTGGAGCGGGGACAGGGGGCCCGAGCAGTACTTC

CDR3 length: 15
V gene: TRBV2
D gene: -
J gene: TRBJ2-5
clone size: -
CDR3 protein: CASSSRGAREETQYF
CDR3 DNA: TGTGCCAGCAGTTCCAGGGGAGCTCGAGAAGAGACCCAGTACTTC

CDR3 length: 13
V gene: TRBV4-3
D gene: -
J gene: TRBJ2-1
clone size: few
CDR3 protein: CASSLDVYNEQFF
CDR3 DNA: TGCGCCAGCAGCCTGGACGTCTACAATGAGCAGTTCTTC

CDR3 length: 15
V gene: TRBV4-1
D gene: -
J gene: TRBJ2-1
clone size: -
CDR3 protein: CASSYAGISYNEQFF
CDR3 DNA: TGCGCCAGCAGCTACGCGGGAATCTCCTACAATGAGCAGTTCTTC

CDR3 length: 15
V gene: TRBV7-2
D gene: -
J gene: TRBJ2-2
clone size: -
CDR3 protein: CASSDLLQGLGELFF
CDR3 DNA: TGTGCCAGCAGCGACCTTCTACAGGGATTAGGGGAGCTGTTTTTT

CDR3 length: 15
V gene: TRBV7-9
D gene: -
J gene: TRBJ1-2
clone size: few
CDR3 protein: CASSLSHRDNYGYTF
CDR3 DNA: TGTGCCAGCAGCTTAAGTCACAGAGATAACTATGGCTACACCTTC

CDR3 length: 14
V gene: TRBV6-5
D gene: -
J gene: TRBJ2-7
clone size: -
CDR3 protein: CASSYGESPYEQYF
CDR3 DNA: TGTGCCAGCAGTTACGGGGAATCCCCCTACGAGCAGTACTTC

CDR3 length: 13
V gene: TRBV27
D gene: -
J gene: TRBJ2-2
clone size: -
CDR3 protein: CASSFSNTGELFF
CDR3 DNA: TGTGCCAGCAGTTTTTCGAACACCGGGGAGCTGTTTTTT

CDR3 length: 14
V gene: TRBV7-8
D gene: -
J gene: TRBJ2-1
clone size: -
CDR3 protein: CASRDGIGYNEQFF
CDR3 DNA: TGTGCCAGCAGAGACGGGATTGGATACAATGAGCAGTTCTTC

CDR3 length: 15
V gene: TRBV7-9
D gene: -
J gene: TRBJ2-2
clone size: -
CDR3 protein: CASSFGIRGTGELFF
CDR3 DNA: TGTGCCAGCAGCTTTGGGATTCGTGGCACCGGGGAGCTGTTTTTT

CDR3 length: 14
V gene: TRBV29-1
D gene: -
J gene: TRBJ1-2
clone size: -
CDR3 protein: CSVVGVGQFYGYTF
CDR3 DNA: TGCAGCGTTGTCGGGGTGGGACAATTCTATGGCTACACCTTC

CDR3 length: 19
V gene: TRBV7-2
D gene: TRBD2
J gene: TRBJ2-3
clone size: -
CDR3 protein: CASSPWGLAGGIGTDTQYF
CDR3 DNA: TGTGCCAGCAGCCCCTGGGGACTAGCGGGGGGGATAGGCACAGATACGCAGTATTTT

CDR3 length: 12
V gene: TRBV2
D gene: -
J gene: TRBJ2-2
clone size: -
CDR3 protein: CASALATEELFF
CDR3 DNA: TGTGCCAGCGCTCTAGCGACCGAGGAGCTGTTTTTT

CDR3 length: 15
V gene: TRBV9
D gene: -
J gene: TRBJ1-6
clone size: -
CDR3 protein: CASSVDGGVGSPLHF
CDR3 DNA: TGTGCCAGCAGCGTAGATGGGGGAGTGGGGTCACCCCTCCACTTT

CDR3 length: 15
V gene: TRBV6-5
D gene: -
J gene: TRBJ2-7
clone size: -
CDR3 protein: CASRPDGRMGHEQYF
CDR3 DNA: TGTGCCAGCAGGCCTGATGGTAGGATGGGGCACGAGCAGTACTTC

CDR3 length: 14
V gene: TRBV15
D gene: TRBD1
J gene: TRBJ2-7
clone size: -
CDR3 protein: CATSSDRGPYEQYF
CDR3 DNA: TGTGCCACCAGCAGTGACAGGGGACCCTACGAGCAGTACTTC

CDR3 length: 16
V gene: TRBV5-1
D gene: TRBD2
J gene: TRBJ2-1
clone size: few
CDR3 protein: CASSIGGDRRYNEQFF
CDR3 DNA: TGCGCCAGCAGCATCGGGGGGGATAGGCGGTACAATGAGCAGTTCTTC

CDR3 length: 16
V gene: TRBV7-9
D gene: -
J gene: TRBJ2-6
clone size: -
CDR3 protein: CASSSPGGAGANVLTF
CDR3 DNA: TGTGCCAGCAGCTCCCCGGGGGGCGCTGGGGCCAACGTCCTGACTTTC

CDR3 length: 12
V gene: TRBV7-9
D gene: -
J gene: TRBJ2-7
clone size: few
CDR3 protein: CASSLGVYEQYF
CDR3 DNA: TGTGCCAGCAGCTTAGGAGTTTACGAGCAGTACTTC